The T cell receptor (beta chain) described here comes from a study of identical twins (dated by TCRdb to between 2015 and 2016). For context, the study as a whole: To test whether fetal clonotypes persist, this study deep-sequenced TCR alpha and beta repertoires from monozygotic twins, from unrelated adults of various ages, and from cord blood. To rule out contamination, replicate twin experiments were performed at different times with different library preparation protocols.

Receptor libraries were prepared by 5' RACE. TCRdb records Illumina HiSeq 2000 as the sequencer. A universal primer binding site was added through template switching, and the final cDNA carried a unique molecular identifier so that TCR cDNA molecules could be counted accurately. Specific primers in the conserved constant-segment region were used to synthesize first-strand cDNA for TCR alpha and beta chains. Each cDNA library was double barcoded, with a SMART-Mk sample barcode plus Illumina barcodes, to control for contamination. TruSeq adapter sequences, together with Illumina sample barcodes, were added in two successive PCR steps. TCR alpha and beta cDNA libraries were sequenced on the Illumina HiSeq platform with custom primers. On the study's bioinformatics: MiGEC was used to process raw reads and extract unique molecular identifiers, and MiXCR was used to find CDR3 positions. Recombination models were inferred per individual with the repgenHMM and IGoR tools using an EM algorithm. The analysis of shared clonotypes was done with the tcR package in R, with sharing normalized by the product of cloneset sizes. To study raw recombination free of thymic and clonal selection effects, out-of-frame nonproductive sequences were analyzed. The public sequencing data were trimmed at Q25 with fastp and processed into clonotypes with MiXCR by TCRdb, which kept only in-frame beta chains. Identical CDR3 protein sequences are pooled into one entry, listed with their most common genes and DNA. TCRdb, rather than the study authors, made the V and J calls. The sample table records hundreds of thousands of distinct CDR3 sequences; roughly an eighth of these occur just once. Around 1.5% of the sample comes from the top ten.

Only healthy Caucasian donors were included. Three pairs of female monozygotic twins, all aged roughly 18 to 29 years, were included in the twin cohort. Peripheral blood mononuclear cells were the source from which RNA for the TCR libraries was isolated. General study outcomes and caveats: Because the same donors could not be followed over many years, conclusions were based on cross-sectional statistical analysis. Abundant cord blood beta clonotypes had fewer insertions, young adult naive repertoires showed a similar but weaker trend, and memory repertoires showed no such trend. In beta out-of-frame sequences, excess twin sharing was weaker, because having fewer shared sequences lowered the signal-to-noise ratio. Out-of-frame TCR alpha sequences shared between twins showed an excess of low generation-probability sequences compared with coincidental sharing between unrelated individuals. Zero-insertion analyses could be partly confounded by invariant T cells such as MAIT and iNKT, although diverse VJ usage argued against such confounding for most clonotypes. In monozygotic twins, out-of-frame TCR alpha sharing was systematically underestimated by recombination models, although the models agreed with sharing between unrelated individuals.

This clonotype turned up a few times. Its antigen is currently not known. No much larger clonotype is one base removed from it; base qualities were not supplied. V and J lose 4 bases and 1 base, and a span of 12 bases separates them. The CDR3 runs 14 amino acids, cysteine and valine included. The CDR3 DNA has 42 bases and is translated from base 1. The germline V gene gives CDR1 as SGHDT and CDR2 as YYEEEE. The same data also went into a second study, on yellow fever vaccine responses in identical twins. Drawing on the second study: The T cell response to vaccination in identical twins was reported by the authors to appear partly convergent and partly personalized. The study precisely tracked vaccine-responding T cell clones in identical twins.

The specimen was PBMCs. This chain joins TRBV5-6 to TRBJ2-7; the D gene is perhaps TRBD1, on 6 matching bases. This receptor was taken from a woman between 18 and 30 years old in good health. The CDR3 has the sequence CASSLLTGSYEQYV. The DNA is TGTGCCAGCAGCCTACTTACAGGGTCCTACGAGCAGTACGTC.